This TCR beta chain was identified in a study of blood T cells in healthy people across ages. Overall study findings and caveats: Per million T cells, TCR beta diversity dropped about linearly as age rose.

A second PCR of roughly 7 to 11 cycles used a sample-barcoded 5' primer and a J-beta primer mix. TCRdb independently ran MiXCR on the 5' RACE reads; one entry per CDR3 protein. The repertoire holds 650,000 to 1,000,000 distinct CDR3 sequences, with about half as singletons. As regards this clonotype: Its antigen is still unknown.

Trimming took 8 bases from V and 2 from J; bases not matched to a gene: 4. The CDR3 loop spans 13 amino acids. Germline V lookup: CDR1 MNHNS, CDR2 SASEGT. The TCR comes from an elderly man in good health. The V call is TRBV6-1, the J call TRBJ2-3; 7 nucleotides agree with TRBD2. Sequencing was done on a sample of blood. CDR3 coding DNA: TGTGCCAGCCCAGGGAGGGTCACAGATACGCAGTATTTT. This gives the protein CASPGRVTDTQYF.